Here is one TCR beta chain with its context. The antigen is undetermined. A multiplex PCR was run with 60 Vbeta primers and 13 Jbeta primers. Sequenced by immunoSEQ multiplex PCR; TCRdb stores in-frame clones only, minus some. The data hold more than 90,000 clones, with approximately 82% observed a single time. Healthy bone marrow donors formed the donor group. Likely unrecorded immune exposures existed in these nominally healthy donors. The sample comes from a study of cytomegalovirus exposure and HLA in healthy donors. Study-wide results and limits: What a later analysis showed was that several of the most significant clusters appeared linked to common viral pathogens. In an earlier analysis, about 87% or about 30%: the productive usage of most TCR beta V segments.

The CDR3 length is 13 residues. Germline V gene sequence: CDR1 MDHEN, CDR2 SYDVKM. V was pared by 4 bases and J by 11 bases, with 9 bases of the junction left unmatched. This TCR derives from a young man in good health and CMV-seropositive. The specimen sequenced was PBMCs. The rearrangement uses TRBV28 and TRBJ2-7; TRBD1 matches 9 bases. The CDR3 region is CASSSGTGFREYF. CDR3 in DNA: TGTGCCAGCAGTTCCGGGACAGGGTTTCGGGAGTACTTC.